This T cell receptor (beta chain) was recorded in a study of blood T cell repertoires in COVID-19. Germline loops: CDR1 SQVTM, CDR2 ANQGSEA. V was pared by 6 bases and J by 5 bases, with 9 bases of the junction left unmatched. The CDR3 totals 13 residues. The assay was immunoSEQ multiplex PCR, and TCRdb's table has in-frame clones only and misses some. This sample has roughly 300,000 clones, with less than 90% found just once. The specimen sequenced was peripheral blood. The receptor was derived from a woman aged 25 to 39 with COVID-19, enrolled during active disease. The chain is built from TRBV29-1 and TRBJ1-1; the match to TRBD1 covers 7 bases. The DNA of the CDR3 is TGCAGCGTGGGGACAGCAAGAGGGACTGAAGCTTTCTTT. Translating it yields CSVGTARGTEAFF.